A selection of T cell receptor beta chains follows, all from one sample in a study of blood T cell repertoires in COVID-19. Clones were read by immunoSEQ multiplex PCR, and TCRdb kept only the in-frame ones, dropping some. The table has about 140,000 clones, roughly 80% seen once; the top ten hold approximately 3.5%. Sequencing was carried out using peripheral blood. All receptors derive from a man in his 70s who had recovered from COVID-19. Both conserved end residues are part of each CDR3. D genes are given only for firm matches. Clone size is not always given. Where it is, it says once, few, many or a class for expanded clones.

abundance: NA
j_gene: TRBJ2-7
d_gene: TRBD1
v_gene: TRBV27
CDR3aa: CASSLSAGGGLREEQYF
CDR3nt: TGTGCCAGCAGTTTATCCGCAGGGGGCGGCCTCCGGGAGGAGCAGTACTTC

abundance: few
j_gene: TRBJ2-7
d_gene: NA
v_gene: TRBV6-5
CDR3aa: CASRTLTPPYEQYF
CDR3nt: TGTGCCAGCAGGACTTTGACTCCTCCCTACGAGCAGTACTTC

abundance: NA
j_gene: TRBJ1-1
d_gene: NA
v_gene: TRBV6-5
CDR3aa: CASRTGTEAFF
CDR3nt: TGTGCCAGCAGAACCGGGACTGAAGCTTTCTTT

abundance: NA
j_gene: TRBJ2-2
d_gene: NA
v_gene: TRBV20-1
CDR3aa: CSASDTLGATNTGELFF
CDR3nt: TGCAGTGCTAGTGATACCCTGGGGGCTACGAACACCGGGGAGCTGTTTTTT

abundance: NA
j_gene: TRBJ2-7
d_gene: TRBD1
v_gene: TRBV30
CDR3aa: CAWSVRDRVFSEQYF
CDR3nt: TGTGCCTGGAGTGTACGGGACAGGGTTTTCTCCGAGCAGTACTTC

abundance: NA
j_gene: TRBJ2-3
d_gene: TRBD2
v_gene: TRBV6-2/TRBV6-3
CDR3aa: CASSYAGLAGRTDTQYF
CDR3nt: TGTGCCAGCAGTTACGCCGGACTAGCGGGTCGCACAGATACGCAGTATTTT

abundance: NA
j_gene: TRBJ2-7
d_gene: NA
v_gene: TRBV4-1
CDR3aa: CASSHTTQGGEYEQYF
CDR3nt: TGCGCCAGCAGCCACACTACCCAGGGAGGAGAGTACGAGCAGTACTTC

abundance: NA
j_gene: TRBJ2-7
d_gene: TRBD2
v_gene: TRBV5-1
CDR3aa: CASSSTVGGVTEQYF
CDR3nt: TGCGCCAGCAGCTCAACAGTGGGAGGGGTGACCGAGCAGTACTTC

abundance: NA
j_gene: TRBJ2-7
d_gene: TRBD1
v_gene: TRBV18
CDR3aa: CASSSGTGEAYEQYF
CDR3nt: TGTGCCAGCTCAAGCGGGACAGGGGAAGCCTACGAGCAGTACTTC

abundance: NA
j_gene: TRBJ2-1
d_gene: TRBD2
v_gene: TRBV13
CDR3aa: CASSGQLLAGNSYNEQFF
CDR3nt: TGTGCCAGCAGCGGCCAATTACTAGCGGGAAACTCCTACAATGAGCAGTTCTTC

abundance: NA
j_gene: TRBJ1-2
d_gene: NA
v_gene: TRBV3-1/TRBV3-2
CDR3aa: CASSQDRPYGYTF
CDR3nt: TGTGCCAGCAGCCAAGACAGGCCTTATGGCTACACCTTC

abundance: NA
j_gene: TRBJ2-2
d_gene: TRBD1
v_gene: TRBV10-3
CDR3aa: CAISVQGENTGELFF
CDR3nt: TGTGCCATCAGTGTGCAGGGGGAGAACACCGGGGAGCTGTTTTTT

abundance: NA
j_gene: TRBJ2-3
d_gene: NA
v_gene: TRBV27
CDR3aa: CASSPVLGAWVTDTQYF
CDR3nt: TGTGCCAGCAGTCCTGTCCTTGGGGCATGGGTCACAGATACGCAGTATTTT

abundance: NA
j_gene: TRBJ2-1
d_gene: TRBD1
v_gene: TRBV6-2/TRBV6-3
CDR3aa: CASSTLGQGIDEQFF
CDR3nt: TGTGCCAGCAGTACCTTAGGACAGGGGATCGATGAGCAGTTCTTC

abundance: NA
j_gene: TRBJ2-1
d_gene: TRBD1
v_gene: TRBV29-1
CDR3aa: CSPWTGDSYNEQFF
CDR3nt: TGCAGCCCTTGGACAGGAGACTCCTACAATGAGCAGTTCTTC

abundance: NA
j_gene: TRBJ2-7
d_gene: TRBD2
v_gene: TRBV10-3
CDR3aa: CAISESNPGTSLYEQYF
CDR3nt: TGTGCCATCAGTGAGTCGAACCCCGGGACTAGTCTGTACGAGCAGTACTTC